This T cell receptor beta chain was captured by sequencing in a study of cytomegalovirus exposure and HLA in healthy donors listed by TCRdb under 2017. The study in broad terms: An earlier analysis of several hundred of the donors reported approximately 270 Gb of sequence data and 100 million to 130 million unique TCR beta sequences from 150 million to 200 million T cells. Roughly 310 gigabases of sequencing data and 70 million to 85 million unique TCR sequences were included in an early release covering several hundred HLA-typed donors. Of the approximately 400 genotyped donors, about 80% fell in the genetic ancestry cluster associated with self-reported Caucasian donors. The aim of the study was to test whether cataloging public T cell receptors could identify signatures of past pathogen exposure. The T cell repertoires of about 700 subjects were profiled by immunosequencing and related to cytomegalovirus serostatus. A separate validation cohort of approximately 130 different subjects was used in addition to the roughly 640-subject first cohort. To predict cytomegalovirus infection status, the study brought together high-throughput TCR immunosequencing, statistical association of individual TCRs with disease status, and machine learning. A later analysis re-analyzed previously published TCR beta repertoires from approximately 670 donors and added high-resolution HLA genotyping to study TCR occurrence patterns. Rather than using new phenotypic data, the later analysis identified candidate immune exposures from TCR beta sequences and from how often those sequences occurred across donors. To decide whether each TCR beta V gene segment behaved as functional or pseudogenic, an earlier analysis of fewer than 750 of the donors relied on high-throughput TCR beta sequencing. Donor age, sex, ethnicity and CMV serostatus were compiled alongside the repertoire data. A later genetic analysis took genome-wide SNP genotypes for about 55% of the roughly 670 donors and used that subset as a discovery cohort. All discovery cohort repertoires had been generated using a single sequencing platform. HLA typing included class I and class II loci at four-digit resolution. Typing coverage differed by locus: A, B, C, DRB1 and DQB1 were typed in roughly 620-640 donors, DQA1 in about 560, DPA1 in around 600, and DPB1 in 472. Because of strong linkage in the cohort, roughly five DR-DQ haplotypes were treated as single units for association and clustering. Among 350 to 400 genotyped donors of the cohort, an average of about 240,000 unique TCR beta nucleotide sequences were sequenced per donor, roughly 20% of them non-productive.

Trimming removed 0 bases from V and 4 bases from J, leaving 15 bases between the germline ends. The germline V gene yields SGDLS for CDR1 and YYNGEE for CDR2. The CDR3 spans 16 residues, from the cysteine through the phenylalanine. Only CDR3 DNA remains: 48 bases, in frame from the first base. Libraries were constructed by the immunoSEQ multiplex PCR assay. A mixture of 60 forward primers for TCR Vbeta segments and 13 reverse primers for TCR Jbeta segments was used in the multiplex PCR. The CDR3 region of rearranged TCR beta genes was amplified from genomic DNA with a multiplex PCR assay. Amplified TCR beta libraries were sequenced as 87-base-pair reads on the Illumina HiSeq System. For the original study's pipeline: In a later analysis, roughly 80 million unique TCR beta chains were counted across the roughly 700 repertoires, and approximately 11 million of these chains were shared by at least two donors. Raw reads were error-corrected and collapsed into unique sequences by a nearest-neighbor algorithm in which closely related sequences were merged to remove PCR and sequencing errors. CDR3 sequences were aligned to IMGT reference sequences to assign V, D and J gene segments. For a sequence to be retained, at least a six-nucleotide match to both a V gene segment and a J gene segment was required. A rearrangement was called productive if the CDR3 had no stop codons and remained in frame with V and J, and every other rearrangement was called non-productive. CDR3 was defined by IMGT convention, running from the second conserved V-encoded cysteine to the conserved J-encoded phenylalanine. The earlier analysis of around 640 of the donors excluded sequences that lacked an unambiguous match to a single V gene segment. In an earlier analysis of approximately 590 of the donors, a V segment was called functional when productive rearrangements were above 56.7%, and segregating when the standard deviation between donors exceeded 5%. A statistical classification framework was developed to diagnose cytomegalovirus status using the catalog of TCR beta chain sequences. V and J gene assignment, in a later analysis, came from comparing TCR nucleotide sequences with IMGT/GENE-DB human TR gene sequences. Using the TCRdist pipeline, a later analysis assigned CDR3 sequences along with most-parsimonious VDJ recombination scenarios. In a later analysis, each TCR beta chain was defined by its CDR3 amino acid sequence together with its V-gene family, and reads without a unique V-gene family were excluded. In a later analysis, 450 to 600 highly shared, low-generation-probability nucleotide sequences were removed to address suspected cross-contamination and a sequencing artifact. In a later analysis, a clonal expansion index for each public chain was calculated from normalized within-repertoire ranks of inferred template counts. Generation probabilities in a later analysis came from a VDJ recombination model fitted to out-of-frame rearrangements, and those results were checked against IGoR. A later analysis scored TCR-TCR, TCR-HLA and TCR-CMV co-occurrence with hypergeometric tests, applying a repertoire-size bias correction to TCR pairs. In a later analysis, false discovery rates were estimated by permuting HLA or CMV assignments 20 times. In a later analysis, co-occurring TCRs were grouped with DBSCAN, and TCRdist sequence similarity was added when clustering was performed within HLA-allele-positive subsets. Repertoires with fewer than 30,000 or more than 120,000 public chains, plus five repertoires with anomalous nucleotide sharing, were excluded from co-occurrence clustering. TCRdb re-hosts the immuneACCESS table, in-frame sequences only. Its copies lack some clones; in the studies checked, an unresolved V gene accounts for under half of them, and the cause for the rest is not known. From that table come the V and J calls and clone size; the DNA was used to work out D and trimming. Here the sample has 150,000 to 250,000 clones; around 79% occur a single time. The ten top clones hold about 1.4% of the sample.

Summary of the overall study and its limitations: Some IMGT-functional V segments, including TRBV6-2 and TRBV6-3, could not be told apart with the 87-base-pair reads, so those segments were excluded. An earlier analysis of several hundred of the donors showed that most TCR beta V segments appeared in productive rearrangements either about 87% or about 30% of the time, which broadly matched IMGT annotations. It was suggested by the authors that the approach could potentially be generalized to other disease states and immunological phenotypes. According to a later genetic analysis, donors in an Asian-associated ancestry cluster had fewer N-insertions in productive TCRs than the approximately 630-donor mean. When HLA alleles, especially DR and DQ, strongly co-occurred, TCR associations were difficult to assign to individual alleles. Correlated functional status among segregating V segments might reflect linkage disequilibrium, but an unknown experimental factor could not be ruled out. In the study, around 160 TCR beta chains were listed as associated with cytomegalovirus. The classifier was reported to diagnose cytomegalovirus status with high specificity and sensitivity in both the original cohort and the validation cohort. HLA typing was unavailable for some donors at each locus, so association tests used only the typed subset. Specific HLA alleles were associated with 15,000 to 20,000 TCR beta sequences at a false discovery rate of 0.05 in a later analysis. About 15 rarely observed V segments, including chromosome 9 orphons, were excluded from the earlier analysis of several hundred of the donors because counts were too low. A later analysis found that most CMV-associated TCR beta chains appeared HLA-restricted, with HLA associations seemingly driven largely by CMV exposure. According to a later analysis, parvovirus B19, influenza, CMV and Epstein-Barr virus appeared linked to several top co-occurrence clusters. While some public TCRs were present in many individuals, most TCR sequences turned up only very rarely across donors. A further reported finding was that TCR beta sequences accurately predicted the HLA-A and HLA-B alleles for most subjects in the first cohort. Compared with equally common non-associated chains, HLA-associated TCR beta chains in a later analysis were more clonally expanded and had lower generation probabilities. A few of the identified cytomegalovirus-associated TCR beta chains were confirmed in vitro to be specific for cytomegalovirus antigens. Sequencing depth was assumed to be roughly uniform across donors in the presence/absence analyses, though that assumption may not hold. A later genetic analysis associated a missense DCLRE1C variant with V-gene and J-gene trimming of TCR beta chains, and an independent cohort replicated the association. Only TCR beta chains were sequenced in this cohort, and the absence of alpha or paired-chain data limited detectable features. A cluster of highly shared sequence variants was judged likely to be a technical artifact of the sequencing pipeline. In a later analysis, the rate of TCR association differed among HLA loci, with DRB1 alleles having the most associated TCRs and HLA-C alleles having the fewest. CMV serostatus was the only immune exposure information available for the cohort.

The cohort comprised more than 550 healthy bone marrow donors. Cohort members were all nominally healthy when sampled, although unrecorded immune exposures were likely present. The donor tested CMV seropositive and was one of the 289 seropositive cohort members. A peripheral blood sample was provided by each donor, and peripheral blood mononuclear cells were used for TCR beta sequencing. The Qiagen DNeasy Blood Extraction Kit was used to extract genomic DNA from the blood cell samples. Worth noting for this clone: Its antigen specificity is not known. The sample holds no much larger clone one base away, and base qualities are not on file.

This sequence was found in a girl between 5 and 17 years old in good health and CMV-seropositive. Recombination joined TRBV9 with TRBJ2-3, and TRBD1 may be the D gene, going by 6 matching bases. Specimen: PBMCs. The CDR3 reads CASSVETGGWPDTQYF. The nucleotides are TGTGCCAGCAGCGTAGAGACAGGCGGGTGGCCAGATACGCAGTATTTT.